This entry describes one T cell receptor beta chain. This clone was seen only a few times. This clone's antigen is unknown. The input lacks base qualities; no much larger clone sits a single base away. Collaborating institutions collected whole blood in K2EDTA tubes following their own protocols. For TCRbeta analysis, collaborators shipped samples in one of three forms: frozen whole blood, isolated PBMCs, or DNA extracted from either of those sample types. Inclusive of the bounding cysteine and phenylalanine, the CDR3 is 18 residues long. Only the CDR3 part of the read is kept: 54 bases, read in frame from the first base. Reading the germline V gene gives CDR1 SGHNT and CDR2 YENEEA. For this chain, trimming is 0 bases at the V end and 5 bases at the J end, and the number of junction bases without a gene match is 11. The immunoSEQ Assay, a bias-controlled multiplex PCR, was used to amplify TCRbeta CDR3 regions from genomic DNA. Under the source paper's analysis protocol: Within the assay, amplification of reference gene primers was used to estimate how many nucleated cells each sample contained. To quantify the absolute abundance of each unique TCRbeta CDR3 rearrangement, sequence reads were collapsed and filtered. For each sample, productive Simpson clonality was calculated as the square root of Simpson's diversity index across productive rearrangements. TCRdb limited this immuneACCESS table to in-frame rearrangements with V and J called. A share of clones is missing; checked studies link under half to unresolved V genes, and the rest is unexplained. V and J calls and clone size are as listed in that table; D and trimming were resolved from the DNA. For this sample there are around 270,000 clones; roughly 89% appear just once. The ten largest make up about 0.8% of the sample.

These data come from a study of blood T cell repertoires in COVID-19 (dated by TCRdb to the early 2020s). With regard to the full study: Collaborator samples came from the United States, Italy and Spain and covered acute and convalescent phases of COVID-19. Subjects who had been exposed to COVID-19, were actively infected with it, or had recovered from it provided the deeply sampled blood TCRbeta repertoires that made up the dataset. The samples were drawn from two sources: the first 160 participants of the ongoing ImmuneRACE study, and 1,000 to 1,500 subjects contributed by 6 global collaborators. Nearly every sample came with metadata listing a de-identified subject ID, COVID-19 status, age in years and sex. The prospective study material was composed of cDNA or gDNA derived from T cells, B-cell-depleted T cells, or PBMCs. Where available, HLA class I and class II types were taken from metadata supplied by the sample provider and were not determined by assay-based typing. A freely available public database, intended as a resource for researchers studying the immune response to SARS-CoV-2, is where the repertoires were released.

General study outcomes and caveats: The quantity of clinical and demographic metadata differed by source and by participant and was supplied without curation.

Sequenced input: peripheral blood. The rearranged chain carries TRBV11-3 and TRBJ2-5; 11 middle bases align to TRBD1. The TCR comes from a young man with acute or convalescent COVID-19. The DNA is TGTGCCAGCAGCTTAGAGCCCGGGACAGGGGGTCTGAGGGAGACCCAGTACTTC. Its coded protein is CASSLEPGTGGLRETQYF.